The following is a TCR beta chain sequence with its context. The germline V gene encodes CDR1 LNHDA and CDR2 SQIVND (reference sequence). CDR3 size: 14 residues. V gave up 8 bases and J gave up 0 bases; unmatched junction bases: 5. Study processing details: Nucleated cell number was recorded as an estimate derived from reference gene primer amplification. Here immunoSEQ multiplex PCR was the method, and the copy in TCRdb shows in-frame clones only, minus some. V and J calls plus clone size are reproduced from that table; the DNA served to infer D and trimming. The sample consists of 160,000 or so clones, about four fifths of them appearing once. These data come from a study of blood T cell repertoires in COVID-19. Study context: The origin of the acute and convalescent COVID-19 samples was the United States, Italy and Spain. PBMCs, B-cell-depleted T cells, or T cells were the source of the cDNA or gDNA that made up the material.

Sequencing was carried out using peripheral blood. The V gene is TRBV19, the J gene TRBJ1-1, with TRBD1 identical over 8 bases. The receptor comes from a man between 60 and 75 years old with acute or convalescent COVID-19. CDR3: CASHRGEMNTEAFF. The CDR3, as DNA: TGTGCCAGTCACAGGGGGGAGATGAACACTGAAGCTTTCTTT.